This TCR beta chain came from a study of T cell changes during pregnancy in multiple sclerosis. Only in-frame clones appear in the TCRdb table, and some are missing; sequencing was by immunoSEQ multiplex PCR. The sample lists approximately 28,000 clones; roughly 87% were seen once. Germline CDR1 and CDR2: LGHNA and YSLEER. V was shortened by 3 bases and J by 2 bases, with 14 bases between the two germline ends. The CDR3 spans 15 residues. V usage is TRBV4-3 and J usage is TRBJ2-7; tentatively, D is TRBD1 (6 bases). This clonotype was obtained from a female donor with multiple sclerosis, enrolled in a pregnancy study. The sequenced sample was CD8+ T cells from peripheral blood mononuclear cells, obtained in the second trimester of pregnancy. CDR3 coding DNA: TGCGCCAGCAGCCACCTACGGGACACCACCTACGAGCAGTACTTC. This sequence encodes CASSHLRDTTYEQYF.